The entry below describes one T cell receptor beta chain. This sample was included in a study of blood T cell repertoires in COVID-19. The CDR3 totals 16 residues. Germline V CDR1 and CDR2: SGHNT, YENEEA. V lost 1 base and J 5 bases, leaving 15 bases between the germline ends. In the authors' methods: Estimated nucleated cell counts came from reference gene primer amplification. TCRdb keeps only in-frame clones here, not all; method: immunoSEQ multiplex PCR. D and trimming were read from the DNA, whereas the V and J calls and clone size are those reported in that table. This table holds about 260,000 clones, 80% to 90% found once. Everyone who took part was roughly 18 to 89 years old, and they came from some 23 US areas.

The rearrangement joins TRBV11-3 to TRBJ2-1; D may be TRBD2 (5 bases). The receptor was derived from a woman between 18 and 29 years old who had recovered from COVID-19. Sequencing was performed on PBMCs or T cells enriched from blood (not recorded which). The chain's CDR3 is CASSLVGSSHNNEQFF. Here the CDR3 DNA reads TGTGCCAGCAGCTTAGTAGGGTCTAGCCATAACAATGAGCAGTTCTTC.